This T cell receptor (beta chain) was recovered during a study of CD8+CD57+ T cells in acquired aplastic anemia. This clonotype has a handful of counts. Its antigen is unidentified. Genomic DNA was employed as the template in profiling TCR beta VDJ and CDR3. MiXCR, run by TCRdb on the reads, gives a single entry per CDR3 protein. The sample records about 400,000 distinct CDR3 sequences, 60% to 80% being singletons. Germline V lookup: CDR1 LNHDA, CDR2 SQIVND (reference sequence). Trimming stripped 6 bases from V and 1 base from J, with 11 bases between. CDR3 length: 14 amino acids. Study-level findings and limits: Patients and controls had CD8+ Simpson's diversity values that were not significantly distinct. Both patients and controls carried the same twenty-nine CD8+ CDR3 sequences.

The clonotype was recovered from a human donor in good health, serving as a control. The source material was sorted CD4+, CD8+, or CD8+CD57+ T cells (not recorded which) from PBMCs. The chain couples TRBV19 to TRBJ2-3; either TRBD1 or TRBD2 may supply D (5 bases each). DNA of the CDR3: TGTGCCAGTAGAACGAGGGGCGGCACAGATACGCAGTATTTT. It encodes CASRTRGGTDTQYF.